A selection of T cell receptor beta chains follows, all from one sample in a study of Graves' ophthalmopathy and Graves' hyperthyroidism. TCRdb itself ran the multiplex PCR reads through MiXCR, one entry per CDR3 protein. The sample lists 350,000 to 450,000 distinct CDR3 sequences, over 20% occurring once. The source material was peripheral blood. These receptors were obtained from a woman between 18 and 30 years old with stable Graves' hyperthyroidism. Both conserved end residues are part of each CDR3. D genes are given only for firm matches. Clone size is stated in some rows and not others, as once, few, many or a class when expanded.

d_gene | j_gene | abundance | v_gene | CDR3nt | CDR3aa
TRBD1 | TRBJ2-5 | - | TRBV12-3/TRBV12-4 | TGTGCCAGCAGTTCCACCGGGACAGAAGAGACCCAGTACTTC | CASSSTGTEETQYF
TRBD2 | TRBJ2-7 | many | TRBV7-2 | TGTGCCAGCAGCTACCTTACGGGAGGCCCCTACGAGCAGTACTTC | CASSYLTGGPYEQYF
- | TRBJ1-5 | - | TRBV20-1 | TGCAGTGCTAGAGATACGGGGCTATGGAGCAATCAGCCCCAGCATTTT | CSARDTGLWSNQPQHF
- | TRBJ2-5 | many | TRBV2 | TGTGCCAGCATGGCCCAGAGGTCTCAAGAGACCCAGTACTTC | CASMAQRSQETQYF
- | TRBJ1-1 | - | TRBV27 | TGTGCCAGCAGTTTGTTAAGGGCCCAGGGCACTGAAGCTTTCTTT | CASSLLRAQGTEAFF
TRBD2 | TRBJ2-5 | few | TRBV24-1 | TGTGCCACCAGTGATCCCGGGACTAGCGGAATACAAGAGACCCAGTACTTC | CATSDPGTSGIQETQYF
- | TRBJ1-2 | many | TRBV3-1 | TGTGCCAGCGCCACCGCCCCAGGGCGCTATGGCTACACCTTC | CASATAPGRYGYTF
TRBD2 | TRBJ2-5 | once | TRBV6-1 | TGTGCCAGCAGTGAAGAGCCAGCGGGGGGGGTGGAGACCCAGTACTTC | CASSEEPAGGVETQYF
TRBD1 | TRBJ1-6 | many | TRBV2 | TGTGCCAGCGGAATGACAGGGACTGCCTCACCCCTCCACTTT | CASGMTGTASPLHF
- | TRBJ2-4 | many | TRBV12-3/TRBV12-4 | TGTGCCAGCACCCGGGGGAACATTCAGTACTTC | CASTRGNIQYF
- | TRBJ1-3 | many | TRBV6-1 | TGTGCCAGCAGTGAGGGAAACACCATATATTTT | CASSEGNTIYF
- | TRBJ1-1 | - | TRBV27 | TGTGCCAGCAGCCTCTTTCGGGGGGGCACTGAAGCTTTCTTT | CASSLFRGGTEAFF
TRBD1 | TRBJ1-1 | many | TRBV19 | TGTGCCAGTAGTGAACAGGGGTTGAACACTGAAGCTTTCTTT | CASSEQGLNTEAFF
- | TRBJ2-7 | many | TRBV20-1 | TGCAGTGCTAGCGGCGGGGCGGCCAGCTCCTACGAGCAGTACTTC | CSASGGAASSYEQYF
- | TRBJ2-7 | many | TRBV6-5 | TGTGCCAGCAGTTACTCGGACAACTCCTACGAGCAGTACTTC | CASSYSDNSYEQYF
- | TRBJ2-7 | many | TRBV20-1 | TGCAGTGCTAGTATTCGTTTGGTTGGGACGGAAGCCTACGAGCAGTACTTC | CSASIRLVGTEAYEQYF
TRBD1 | TRBJ1-5 | few | TRBV25-1 | TGTGCCAGCAGTGTACTTGGGACAGGGACAAATCAGCCCCAGCATTTT | CASSVLGTGTNQPQHF
TRBD1 | TRBJ1-2 | - | TRBV6-5 | TGTGCCAGCAGTTACTCGATAGGGACAGGGGTAGATGGCTACACCTTC | CASSYSIGTGVDGYTF
- | TRBJ2-7 | many | TRBV6-2/TRBV6-3 | TGTGCCAGCAGTTCCGAGACAGGCTTCTCCTACGAGCAGTACTTC | CASSSETGFSYEQYF
- | TRBJ2-1 | few | TRBV25-1 | TGTGCCAGCAGTGAAGGGGTAGCGGAATACAATAAGCAGTTCTTC | CASSEGVAEYNKQFF
TRBD2 | TRBJ2-7 | many | TRBV6-2/TRBV6-3 | TGTGCCAGCAGTTACTCGACGACGGGACTAGCGGGAGTTACCGAGCAGTACTTC | CASSYSTTGLAGVTEQYF
- | TRBJ2-7 | many | TRBV6-1 | TGTGCCAGCAGTGCAACGGGCCGACAAACCTACGAGCAGTACTTC | CASSATGRQTYEQYF
TRBD1 | TRBJ2-5 | many | TRBV29-1 | TGCAGCGTTCTTCAGGGGGCGCGAGAGACCCAGTACTTC | CSVLQGARETQYF
TRBD2 | TRBJ2-7 | - | TRBV20-1 | TGCAGTGCCCGACGGCCTAGCGGGAGTAGGTACGAGCAGTACTTC | CSARRPSGSRYEQYF
TRBD2 | TRBJ2-1 | - | TRBV6-5 | TGTGCCAGCAGTTACTCGAGTGGGACTAGCGGCCACAATGAGCAGTTCTTC | CASSYSSGTSGHNEQFF
- | TRBJ1-2 | many | TRBV15 | TGTGCCACCAGCAGAGATCGGGGAGCTAACTATGGCTACACCTTC | CATSRDRGANYGYTF
TRBD1 | TRBJ2-5 | many | TRBV19 | TGTGCCAGTAGTCCCGGACAGGCCTGGGCCCAGTACTTC | CASSPGQAWAQYF
- | TRBJ2-5 | few | TRBV25-1 | TGTGCCAGCAGTGAATGGGACTTGAGACAAGAGACCCAGTACTTC | CASSEWDLRQETQYF
TRBD1 | TRBJ2-5 | many | TRBV3-1 | TGTGCCAGCAGCCAACGAACAGGGGCAGAGACCCAGTACTTC | CASSQRTGAETQYF
- | TRBJ2-7 | many | TRBV10-3 | TGTGCCATCAGGGGGACGGGGGACTACGAGCAGTACTTC | CAIRGTGDYEQYF
- | TRBJ2-7 | many | TRBV30 | TGTGCCTGGAGTGCGACTAGATACGAGCAGTACTTC | CAWSATRYEQYF
TRBD2 | TRBJ2-2 | many | TRBV6-2/TRBV6-3 | TGTGCCAGCACCCTGACTAGCGGGAGGACGAGCACCGGGGAGCTGTTTTTT | CASTLTSGRTSTGELFF
- | TRBJ1-5 | many | TRBV20-1 | TGCAGTGCTAGAGTAAGGCAGCTAAATCAGCCCCAGCATTTT | CSARVRQLNQPQHF
TRBD1 | TRBJ2-7 | - | TRBV20-1 | TGCAGTGCCGAGGGACAGGGTAACTACGAGCAGTACTTC | CSAEGQGNYEQYF
- | TRBJ2-7 | many | TRBV11-2 | TGTGCCAGCAGCCTGGACGGGTGGACCTACGAGCAGTACTTC | CASSLDGWTYEQYF
- | TRBJ2-7 | once | TRBV28 | TGTGCCAGCAGTAGATATGATGAAGACGAGCAGTACTTC | CASSRYDEDEQYF
- | TRBJ1-1 | once | TRBV12-3/TRBV12-4 | TGTGCCAGCACCCCTGGGGTTGTAAACACTGAAGCTTTCTTT | CASTPGVVNTEAFF
- | TRBJ1-3 | many | TRBV12-3/TRBV12-4 | TGTGCCAGCACCAGTTCCACGTCTTGGGTAGAATCTGGAAACACCATATATTTT | CASTSSTSWVESGNTIYF
- | TRBJ2-5 | - | TRBV6-1 | TGTGCCAGCAGTCCCCGGGAACTCCAAGAGACCCAGTACTTC | CASSPRELQETQYF
- | TRBJ1-6 | many | TRBV9 | TGTGCCAGCAGTGCTACGGGGGATAATTCACCCCTCCACTTT | CASSATGDNSPLHF
- | TRBJ1-5 | many | TRBV6-5 | TGTGCCAGCACCGAGCTGGGGGTCGGTCAGCCCCAGCATTTT | CASTELGVGQPQHF
- | TRBJ2-2 | many | TRBV30 | TGTGCCTGGAGTGTAAGTTCTACCGGGGAGCTGTTTTTT | CAWSVSSTGELFF
- | TRBJ2-6 | many | TRBV7-2 | TGTGCCAGCAGCTCGGGGGTCTCTGGGGCCAACGTCCTGACTTTC | CASSSGVSGANVLTF
- | TRBJ2-7 | once | TRBV2 | TGTGTCAGCAGTATTGGCAGGGTCCACGAGCAGTACTTC | CVSSIGRVHEQYF
- | TRBJ1-2 | many | TRBV6-2/TRBV6-3 | TGTGCCAGCAGTTATGGACAGAGAACTAACCATGGCTACACCTTC | CASSYGQRTNHGYTF
- | TRBJ1-1 | - | TRBV6-1 | TGTGCCAGCAGTGGGGGGGCCGGGGTCTATAACACTGAAGCTTTCTTT | CASSGGAGVYNTEAFF
- | TRBJ2-7 | many | TRBV20-1 | TGCAGTGCGCTCACCCCCGGGACTCCCAACGAGCAGTACTTC | CSALTPGTPNEQYF
- | TRBJ2-7 | few | TRBV20-1 | TGCAGTGCCATTATAAGGGAAAGGCCCTACGAGCAGTACTTC | CSAIIRERPYEQYF
TRBD2 | TRBJ2-7 | many | TRBV2 | TGTGCCAGCAGTGAAACTAGCGGGACCTACGAGCAGTACTTC | CASSETSGTYEQYF
TRBD1 | TRBJ1-2 | - | TRBV28 | TGTGCCTGGGGGGGACAGGATAACTATGGCTACACCTTC | CAWGGQDNYGYTF
TRBD2 | TRBJ2-5 | many | TRBV12-3/TRBV12-4 | TGTGCCAGCAGTCCTAGCCAGGGACTATTACAAGAGACCCAGTACTTC | CASSPSQGLLQETQYF
- | TRBJ1-1 | - | TRBV7-2 | TGTGCCAGCAGTGATGCGGCGGTGAACACTGAAGCTTTCTTT | CASSDAAVNTEAFF
TRBD1 | TRBJ2-7 | - | TRBV20-1 | TGCAGTGCGGGTGGACAGGCCTCCTACGAGCAGTACTTC | CSAGGQASYEQYF